One and the same sample provided the 24 T cell receptor beta chains below, sequenced in a study of blood T cell repertoires in COVID-19. TCRdb keeps only in-frame clones here, not all; method: immunoSEQ multiplex PCR. The table records about 200,000 clones, roughly four fifths of them present only once. Sequenced material: peripheral blood. Source of these receptors: a man aged 45-65 years who had recovered from COVID-19.

This clone was found once. CDR3 sequence: CASMPQGYRAKNIQYF. Written as DNA, the CDR3 is TGTGCCAGCATGCCACAGGGCTATCGAGCCAAAAACATTCAGTACTTC. The V and J genes are TRBV27 and TRBJ2-4, with D perhaps TRBD1 (6 bases). Trimming took 7 bases from V and 0 from J, leaving 16 bases between them. Germline V gives CDR1 MNHEY, CDR2 SMNVEV (reference sequence). CDR3 length: 16 residues.

This clone was detected ten times or more. V usage is TRBV5-4 and J usage is TRBJ2-2; 7 positions match TRBD1. Germline-derived CDR1 and CDR2 are SGHNT and YYREEE (reference sequence). The length of the CDR3 is 15 residues. After removal of 5 bases from V and 0 bases from J, the junction contained 4 bases not matched to a gene. The CDR3: CASSRGQTNTGELFF. CDR3 coding DNA: TGTGCCAGCAGTCGGGGACAGACGAACACCGGGGAGCTGTTTTTT.

V gene TRBV5-1 combines with J gene TRBJ2-3; unclear D gene. The CDR3 totals 14 residues. V lost 0 bases and J lost 4, with 9 bases in between. The germline CDR1 and CDR2 sequences are SGHRS and YFSETQ. CDR3 nucleotide sequence: TGCGCCAGCAGCTTGGTCTCCGGTGCAGATACGCAGTATTTT. Its translation: CASSLVSGADTQYF.

V gene TRBV7-9 combines with J gene TRBJ1-4; 8 bases are a match to TRBD1. The germline V gene has CDR1 SEHNR and CDR2 FQNEAQ (reference sequence). V was clipped by 3 bases and J by 3 bases; unmatched bases: 9. The CDR3 loop spans 17 amino acids. For the CDR3, the DNA is TGTGCCAGCAGCTTTACCGCATTGACAGGGGCTAATGAAAAACTGTTTTTT. Its translation: CASSFTALTGANEKLFF. The full variable domain, completed using reference TRBV7-9 and TRBJ1-4, is DTGVSQNPRHKITKRGQNVTFRCDPISEHNRLYWYRQTLGQGPEFLTYFQNEAQLEKSRLLSDRFSAERPKGSFSTLEIQRTEQGDSAMYLCASSFTALTGANEKLFFGSGTQLSVL.

The chain uses TRBV15 and TRBJ2-1; TRBD2 matches at 8 bases. Per the germline V gene, CDR1 is LNHNV and CDR2 is YYDKDF (reference sequence). Unmatched junction bases numbered 8, after V lost 6 bases and J lost 4 bases. The CDR3 covers 15 residues. CDR3 loop: CATRRTSGSYNEQFF. The CDR3 coding sequence is TGTGCCACCAGACGCACTAGCGGATCTTACAATGAGCAGTTCTTC.

The chain is built from TRBV19 and TRBJ2-1, with D maybe TRBD1 (6 bases). V was shortened by 8 bases and J by 6 bases, with 17 bases between the two germline ends. The CDR3 has 14 amino acids. Germline-derived CDR1 and CDR2 are LNHDA and SQIVND (reference sequence). CDR3: CASQPGHRSNEQFF. The DNA of the CDR3 is TGTGCCAGTCAACCGGGACACAGGTCCAATGAGCAGTTCTTC.

The V and J genes are TRBV3-1 (or the pseudogene TRBV3-2) and TRBJ2-5; 11 nucleotides match TRBD2. This CDR3 is built from 15 residues. Germline V gene sequence: CDR1 LGHDT, CDR2 YNNKEL (reference sequence). The V and J ends lost 6 bases and 3 bases, in that order; junction bases with no gene match: 6. CDR3 residues: CASRFTGLAEETQYF. CDR3 bases: TGTGCCAGCAGATTTACGGGACTAGCGGAAGAGACCCAGTACTTC.

J is TRBJ2-1 and V is TRBV29-1; 9 bases fit TRBD1. The CDR3 has 14 amino acids. Germline V gene sequence: CDR1 SQVTM, CDR2 ANQGSEA. The V and J ends lost 2 bases and 6 bases, in that order; junction bases with no gene match: 5. The CDR3 here is CSVETGQGINEQFF. CDR3 DNA: TGCAGCGTTGAAACGGGACAGGGAATCAATGAGCAGTTCTTC.

The chain combines TRBV27 with TRBJ2-6, with 9 bases that match TRBD1. Germline values: CDR1 MNHEY, CDR2 SMNVEV (reference sequence). The CDR3 runs to 19 residues. V shed 3 bases and J 0 bases; nucleotides not matched to a gene: 9. The DNA for the CDR3 is TGTGCCAGCAGTTTGGGACAGGGCGAAATCCTCTCTGGGGCCAACGTCCTGACTTTC. Translating it yields CASSLGQGEILSGANVLTF.

On this clone: Other DNA sequences in the same sample also yield this CDR3. The chain links TRBV29-1 to TRBJ2-7, with TRBD1 identical over 7 bases. The germline gives CDR1 SQVTM, CDR2 ANQGSEA. This CDR3 region has 12 residues. The V gene end was trimmed by 4 bases and the J gene end by 3 bases; junction bases not matched to a gene: 3. The CDR3 sequence: CSVGGTDYEQYF. CDR3 DNA: TGCAGCGTTGGGGGGACAGACTACGAGCAGTACTTC.

The chain combines TRBV24-1 with TRBJ1-1, with D maybe TRBD1 (5 bases). This CDR3 contains 12 residues. Germline assignment: CDR1 KGHDR and CDR2 SFDVKD. V lost 9 bases to trimming and J lost 7 bases, with 14 bases between them. The CDR3 DNA is TGTGCCACCCTCAAAAGACAGATTGAAGCTTTCTTT. Translation: CATLKRQIEAFF.

This clone was observed a handful of times. The V call is TRBV19, the J call TRBJ2-2; 7 nucleotides match TRBD1. Germline V gives CDR1 LNHDA, CDR2 SQIVND (reference sequence). With V trimmed by 5 bases and J by 6 bases, 6 bases remained unmatched. The length of the CDR3 is 14 residues. CDR3 nucleotide sequence: TGTGCCAGTAGTGTACAAACAGGGGCCGGGGAGCTGTTTTTT. This encodes CASSVQTGAGELFF.

J is TRBJ1-1 and V is TRBV6-5, with D hard to call. Germline V gene sequence: CDR1 MNHEY, CDR2 SVGAGI. CDR3 length equals 14 residues. The V and J ends lost 2 bases and 8 bases respectively, with 15 bases between them. The chain's CDR3 is CASSYGGWVGEAFF. CDR3 coding DNA: TGTGCCAGCAGTTACGGAGGGTGGGTGGGGGAAGCTTTCTTT.

The V gene is TRBV19, the J gene TRBJ2-1; 9 nucleotides match TRBD2. Germline values: CDR1 LNHDA, CDR2 SQIVND (reference sequence). With 5 bases clipped from V and 3 bases from J, the junction kept 8 bases outside the gene matches. The length of the CDR3 is 16 residues. The CDR3 DNA is TGTGCCAGTAGTCAGCAGGCTAGCGGGGTCTACAATGAGCAGTTCTTC. This translates into CASSQQASGVYNEQFF.

This clone was seen only once. The chain couples TRBV5-4 to TRBJ2-3, with 9 bases identical to TRBD1. The trim removed 3 bases at V and 3 bases at J, leaving 11 bases unmatched. Germline V gene sequence: CDR1 SGHNT, CDR2 YYREEE (reference sequence). The CDR3 extends over 17 amino acids. In DNA form, the CDR3 reads TGTGCCAGCAGCTCCGACCATCTGGACAGGGGAACAGATACGCAGTATTTT. Its protein is CASSSDHLDRGTDTQYF.

The V and J genes are TRBV7-9 and TRBJ1-2, with 10 bases that match TRBD1. V shed 4 bases, J shed 8 bases, and the junction held 10 bases outside the gene matches. Germline V gene data show CDR1 as SEHNR and CDR2 as FQNEAQ (reference sequence). This CDR3 contains 15 residues. The CDR3 DNA reads TGTGCCAGCAGCTCCGACAGGGGGCGCGAAAAGGGCTACACCTTC. Translating gives CASSSDRGREKGYTF.

The chain employs TRBV4-1 and TRBJ2-3, with D perhaps TRBD2 (7 bases). The CDR3 spans 15 residues. V lost 5 bases, J lost 1 base, and 13 bases lay in between. Germline loops: CDR1 MGHRA, CDR2 YSYEKL. As DNA, the CDR3 is TGCGCCAGCAGCTCCTTGGGGGGGCGCACAGATACGCAGTATTTT. Translating it yields CASSSLGGRTDTQYF.

The chain is built from TRBV11-1 and TRBJ1-1, with D unresolved. CDR1 SGHAT and CDR2 FQDESV come from the germline V gene (reference sequence). Trimming stripped 6 bases from V and 0 bases from J, with 11 bases between. The CDR3 has 14 residues. The CDR3: CASRTRDLNTEAFF. CDR3 bases: TGTGCCAGCAGGACCCGGGATTTGAACACTGAAGCTTTCTTT. Full variable domain (rest looked up from reference TRBV11-1 and TRBJ1-1): EAEVAQSPRYKITEKSQAVAFWCDPISGHATLYWYRQILGQGPELLVQFQDESVVDDSQLPKDRFSAERLKGVDSTLKIQPAELGDSAMYLCASRTRDLNTEAFFGQGTRLTVV.

The CDR3 sequence: CASSEVLNTEAFF. The DNA for the CDR3 is TGTGCCAGCAGCGAGGTCCTGAACACTGAAGCTTTCTTT. The V and J genes are TRBV7-2 and TRBJ1-1; the D is unclear. Germline V gives CDR1 SGHTA, CDR2 FQGNSA. V lost 5 bases and J lost 0, with 7 bases in between. This CDR3 region has 13 residues. Looking up the rest from reference TRBV7-2 and TRBJ1-1 gives the full variable domain: GAGVSQSPSNKVTEKGKDVELRCDPISGHTALYWYRQSLGQGLEFLIYFQGNSAPDKSGLPSDRFSAERTGGSVSTLTIQRTQQEDSAVYLCASSEVLNTEAFFGQGTRLTVV.

The chain joins TRBV7-9 to TRBJ1-1; D uncertain. In germline, CDR1 is SEHNR, CDR2 FQNEAQ (reference sequence). V lost 4 bases and J lost 3, with 6 bases in between. This CDR3 contains 12 residues. CDR3 bases: TGTGCCAGCAGCTGGGCGTACACTGAAGCTTTCTTT. As protein: CASSWAYTEAFF. The whole variable domain, remainder taken from reference TRBV7-9 and TRBJ1-1, is DTGVSQNPRHKITKRGQNVTFRCDPISEHNRLYWYRQTLGQGPEFLTYFQNEAQLEKSRLLSDRFSAERPKGSFSTLEIQRTEQGDSAMYLCASSWAYTEAFFGQGTRLTVV.

The CDR3 reads CASSRNYNEQFF. CDR3 sequence (DNA): TGTGCCAGCAGCCGCAATTACAATGAGCAGTTCTTC. This chain joins TRBV7-8 and TRBJ2-1, with D hard to call. Germline assignment: CDR1 SGHVS and CDR2 FQNEAQ. V lost 5 bases and J 4 bases, leaving 6 bases between the germline ends. The CDR3 length is 12 residues.

This rearrangement joins TRBV10-3 to TRBJ2-3; a possible D gene is TRBD1 (6 bases). This CDR3 comprises 14 residues. The V end was cut by 3 bases, the J end by 3 bases, with 10 bases between. Germline assignment: CDR1 ENHRY and CDR2 SYGVKD. CDR3 DNA sequence: TGTGCCATCAGTGAAGAGGGGGTGACAGATACGCAGTATTTT. Its protein is CAISEEGVTDTQYF.

The V gene is TRBV6-6, the J gene TRBJ2-1; 8 bases map to TRBD2. Germline CDR1 is MNHNY and CDR2 is SVGAGI (reference sequence). This CDR3 has 14 amino acids. V trimming: 7 bases; J trimming: 8 bases; junction bases outside the gene matches: 10. The CDR3 DNA follows: TGTGCCAGCAAGACGGAGCGGGAGTTGTATGAGCAGTTCTTC. This codes for CASKTERELYEQFF.

This clone was seen a handful of times. The rearrangement uses TRBV23-1 and TRBJ2-7; D unclear. TRBV23-1 has ORF status, its function being uncertain. The V gene lost 1 base and the J gene lost 0 bases, with 19 bases spanning the gap. This CDR3 is built from 18 residues. Here the CDR3 DNA reads TGCGCCAGCAGTCAATGTACTGTATGTGGAGAAAGCTCCTACGAGCAGTACTTC. Its translation is CASSQCTVCGESSYEQYF.